One sample yielded the 7 T cell receptor beta chains listed below, sequenced in a study of cytomegalovirus exposure and HLA in healthy donors. The method was immunoSEQ multiplex PCR; TCRdb's version includes in-frame clones alone and lacks a portion of them. This sample has approximately 210,000 clones, with more than 70% found just once. Sequenced sample: PBMCs. Source of these receptors: a woman between 18 and 29 years old in good health and CMV-seronegative.

This chain uses TRBV29-1 with TRBJ2-7; D might be TRBD1 (6 bases). Germline assignment: CDR1 SQVTM and CDR2 ANQGSEA. V was clipped by 7 bases and J by 5 bases, with 12 bases between them. This CDR3 is 11 amino acids long. CDR3 nucleotide sequence: TGCAGCGCCTGGACAGTAGACGAGCAGTACTTC. It translates to CSAWTVDEQYF.

The CDR3 is CASSSQLISGNTIYF. CDR3 bases: TGTGCCAGCAGCTCACAGTTAATCTCTGGAAACACCATATATTTT. The rearrangement joins TRBV14 to TRBJ1-3, with no clear D. The CDR3 runs to 15 residues. V was cut by 5 bases and J by 0 bases, with 11 bases left in between. Germline values: CDR1 SGHDN, CDR2 FVKESK.

The V call is TRBV6-1, the J call TRBJ2-3, with D possibly being TRBD2 (6 bases). The CDR3 is 11 residues long. V shed 1 base and J shed 14 bases, with 10 bases lying between them. Germline CDR1 reads MNHNS; CDR2 reads SASEGT. CDR3 residues: CASSEGAGPYF. The DNA for the CDR3 is TGTGCCAGCAGTGAAGGGGCGGGACCGTATTTT.

The chain recombines TRBV7-9 with TRBJ2-1, with D maybe TRBD2 (7 bases). The CDR3 is 13 residues long. CDR1 and CDR2 (germline): SEHNR, FQNEAQ (reference sequence). V shed 4 bases and J shed 13 bases, with 17 bases lying between them. Here the CDR3 reads CASSSPGGQRQFF. The CDR3 DNA reads as TGTGCCAGCAGCTCACCGGGGGGACAAAGACAGTTCTTC.

The CDR3 spells CASSFTAAYGYTF. CDR3 bases: TGTGCCAGCAGTTTTACAGCCGCCTATGGCTACACCTTC. The chain recombines TRBV6-5 with TRBJ1-2; no clear D gene. Between the trimmed V and J ends, which lost 4 bases and 4 bases, there was a span of 10 bases. This CDR3 has 13 residues. Germline V gives CDR1 MNHEY, CDR2 SVGAGI.

The chain employs TRBV7-2 and TRBJ2-7; D may be TRBD1 (6 bases). The germline gives CDR1 SGHTA, CDR2 FQGNSA. CDR3 length: 15 amino acids. V dropped 5 bases and J dropped 2 bases, with 16 bases sitting between them. The DNA for the CDR3 is TGTGCCAGCAGCCGAAGGTGGGGGCGAGCCTACGAGCAGTACTTC. It translates to CASSRRWGRAYEQYF.

This rearrangement joins TRBV29-1 to TRBJ2-7; a possible D gene is TRBD2 (6 bases). The CDR3 covers 13 residues. The ends were cut back, 4 bases at V and 0 bases at J, with 10 bases in the middle. Per germline, CDR1 SQVTM and CDR2 ANQGSEA. The DNA for the CDR3 is TGCAGCGTTGGCGGCGGGAACTCCTACGAGCAGTACTTC. Protein: CSVGGGNSYEQYF.